The next 21 T cell receptor beta chains were all read from a single sample in a study of immune cell composition in non-small cell lung cancer. This table comes from immunoSEQ multiplex PCR, and its TCRdb copy is limited to in-frame clones, with some not included. Here the sample spans 15,000 or so clones, 55% to 70% being singletons. The sample comprised lung tumor tissue. The receptors derive from a human donor with non-small cell lung cancer.

The rearrangement links TRBV7-3 to TRBJ2-1; the match to TRBD2 covers 9 bases. CDR3 size: 14 residues. Germline V gene sequence: CDR1 SGHTA, CDR2 FQGTGA. V was pared by 6 bases and J by 5 bases, with 5 bases of the junction left unmatched. In nucleotides, the CDR3 is TGTGCCAGCAGGGCGGGGGGGCCCCACAATGAGCAGTTCTTC. This gives the protein CASRAGGPHNEQFF.

J is TRBJ2-7 and V is TRBV5-6; unclear D gene. The CDR3 contains 12 residues. V shed 0 bases and J shed 8 bases, with 9 bases lying between them. Germline-derived CDR1 and CDR2 are SGHDT and YYEEEE. The CDR3 is CASSLGVGQQYF. As DNA, the CDR3 is TGTGCCAGCAGCTTGGGGGTGGGCCAGCAGTACTTC.

The sample holds a few counts of this clone. This chain uses TRBV2 with TRBJ1-3; no reliable D call. The CDR3 loop spans 14 amino acids. V was pared by 4 bases and J by 3 bases, with 10 bases between. Germline V gene sequence: CDR1 SNHLY, CDR2 FYNNEI. CDR3 protein: CASSGSTGGNTIYF. CDR3 DNA sequence: TGTGCCAGCAGTGGTTCCACGGGTGGAAACACCATATATTTT. Full variable domain (rest looked up from reference TRBV2 and TRBJ1-3): EPEVTQTPSHQVTQMGQEVILRCVPISNHLYFYWYRQILGQKVEFLVSFYNNEISEKSEIFDDQFSVERPDGSNFTLKIRSTKLEDSAMYFCASSGSTGGNTIYFGEGSWLTVV.

This clone was detected once. V and J are TRBV29-1 and TRBJ1-2, with D maybe TRBD1 (6 bases). The CDR3 spans 11 residues. From germline, CDR1 is SQVTM and CDR2 ANQGSEA. With 6 bases removed from V and 8 bases from J, the gap between germline ends came to 13 bases. The CDR3 spells CSVLQGVGYTF. The CDR3 nucleotides are TGCAGCGTATTACAGGGAGTAGGCTACACCTTC.

CDR3 residues: CASSAAPGTGSPAEAFF. The CDR3 DNA reads TGTGCCAGCAGTGCTGCGCCCGGGACAGGGAGTCCGGCTGAAGCTTTCTTT. The genes are TRBV6-1 and TRBJ1-1; 9 positions match TRBD1. Germline CDR1 and CDR2: MNHNS and SASEGT. This CDR3 region has 17 residues. V lost 4 bases, J lost 6 bases, and 15 bases stayed unmatched.

The chain links TRBV7-9 to TRBJ1-2, with TRBD1 as a possible D gene (5 bases). The CDR3 sequence is 14 residues long. V lost 3 bases to trimming and J lost 4 bases, with 12 bases between them. The germline CDR1 and CDR2 sequences are SEHNR and FQNEAQ (reference sequence). The CDR3 bases are TGTGCCAGCAGCTTTGACAGCCAGTTCTATGGCTACACCTTC. Its translation is CASSFDSQFYGYTF. Combining the CDR3 with reference TRBV7-9 and TRBJ1-2 gives the whole variable domain DTGVSQNPRHKITKRGQNVTFRCDPISEHNRLYWYRQTLGQGPEFLTYFQNEAQLEKSRLLSDRFSAERPKGSFSTLEIQRTEQGDSAMYLCASSFDSQFYGYTFGSGTRLTVV.

The CDR3 here is CASSYSIGSGYTF. CDR3 DNA sequence: TGTGCCAGCAGTTACTCAATCGGTTCTGGCTACACCTTC. The chain couples TRBV6-5 to TRBJ1-2, with unresolved D. V lost 0 bases and J 7 bases, leaving 9 bases between the germline ends. CDR1 is MNHEY and CDR2 is SVGAGI in the germline V gene. This CDR3 comprises 13 residues.

The chain couples TRBV5-5 to TRBJ1-3; no definite D call. Germline assignment: CDR1 SGHKS and CDR2 YYEKEE (reference sequence). This CDR3 spans 14 amino acids. Trimming took off 0 bases at V and 2 bases at J, with 6 bases between the two ends. This chain's CDR3 is CASSLGEAGNTIYF. The CDR3 nucleotides read TGTGCCAGCAGCTTGGGGGAGGCTGGAAACACCATATATTTT. The variable domain in full, completed from reference TRBV5-5 and TRBJ1-3, reads DAGVTQSPTHLIKTRGQQVTLRCSPISGHKSVSWYQQVLGQGPQFIFQYYEKEERGRGNFPDRFSARQFPNYSSELNVNALLLGDSALYLCASSLGEAGNTIYFGEGSWLTVV.

The chain couples TRBV5-1 to TRBJ2-3; 10 bases line up with TRBD2. V trimming: 1 base; J trimming: 4 bases; junction bases outside the gene matches: 6. Germline lookup yields CDR1 SGHRS and CDR2 YFSETQ. The CDR3 is 16 residues long. The CDR3 sequence: CASSLRAGGQSDTQYF. The CDR3 DNA is TGCGCCAGCAGCTTGAGAGCGGGGGGGCAGTCAGATACGCAGTATTTT. The full variable domain, its missing parts supplied by reference TRBV5-1 and TRBJ2-3, is KAGVTQTPRYLIKTRGQQVTLSCSPISGHRSVSWYQQTPGQGLQFLFEYFSETQRNKGNFPGRFSGRQFSNSRSEMNVSTLELGDSALYLCASSLRAGGQSDTQYFGPGTRLTVL.

This sequence joins TRBV5-1 and TRBJ1-4; 8 bases are shared with TRBD1. The J segment lost 7 bases and the V segment lost 4 bases, leaving 6 bases of the junction unmatched. The CDR3 loop spans 14 amino acids. Germline V gives CDR1 SGHRS, CDR2 YFSETQ. The CDR3 DNA sequence: TGCGCCAGCAGCATGGACAGGGAGAGTGAAAAACTGTTTTTT. Translation: CASSMDRESEKLFF.

CDR3 bases: TGTGCCAGCAGCTTAAGGGCGGGCTCCTACGAGCAGTACTTC. Translated, it gives CASSLRAGSYEQYF. This chain links TRBV7-9 with TRBJ2-7, with D possibly matching TRBD2 (5 bases). Germline V gene lookup returns CDR1 SEHNR and CDR2 FQNEAQ (reference sequence). This CDR3 comprises 14 residues. Deletions cut 2 bases from V and 0 bases from J, with 8 bases between.

The chain combines TRBV28 with TRBJ2-2, with 11 bases matching TRBD1. V was pared by 2 bases and J by 8 bases, with 4 bases of the junction left unmatched. The CDR3 totals 15 residues. CDR1 is MDHEN, CDR2 SYDVKM, per germline. CDR3 in amino acids: CASSLGTGGPGELFF. The CDR3 DNA is TGTGCCAGCAGTTTAGGGACAGGGGGTCCGGGGGAGCTGTTTTTT.

This sequence joins TRBV29-1 and TRBJ2-5, with 14 bases that match TRBD2. The germline V gene encodes CDR1 SQVTM and CDR2 ANQGSEA. The J segment lost 4 bases and the V segment lost 7 bases, leaving 5 bases of the junction unmatched. The CDR3 totals 14 residues. DNA for the CDR3: TGCAGCGGTGGGACTAGCGGGGGTAGAGAGACCCAGTACTTC. Translation: CSGGTSGGRETQYF.

This sequence joins TRBV7-9 and TRBJ1-1; maybe TRBD1 (6 bases). The CDR3 runs to 18 residues. In germline, CDR1 is SEHNR, CDR2 FQNEAQ (reference sequence). Trimming stripped 5 bases from V and 7 bases from J, with 29 bases between. The CDR3 DNA is TGTGCCAGCAGCCTCAGAACACCAAAAACGGACAGAACTAGTGAAGCTTTCTTT. Its translation is CASSLRTPKTDRTSEAFF. The full variable domain, completed using reference TRBV7-9 and TRBJ1-1, is DTGVSQNPRHKITKRGQNVTFRCDPISEHNRLYWYRQTLGQGPEFLTYFQNEAQLEKSRLLSDRFSAERPKGSFSTLEIQRTEQGDSAMYLCASSLRTPKTDRTSEAFFGQGTRLTVV.

V gene TRBV2 combines with J gene TRBJ1-6; 10 bases line up with TRBD1. The CDR3 runs to 16 residues. The germline V gene has CDR1 SNHLY and CDR2 FYNNEI. V lost 0 bases, J lost 7 bases, and 3 bases stayed unmatched. As DNA, the CDR3 is TGTGCCAGCAGTGAAGCGGGGGGACAGGGGAATTCACCCCTCCACTTT. As protein: CASSEAGGQGNSPLHF.

The chain has TRBV14 and TRBJ2-5; 8 nucleotides align to TRBD2. The CDR3 runs 14 residues. Germline V gene lookup returns CDR1 SGHDN and CDR2 FVKESK. V trimming: 7 bases; J trimming: 5 bases; junction bases outside the gene matches: 9. The CDR3 coding sequence is TGTGCCAGCAACTATCGGGGGGGCGGCGAGACCCAGTACTTC. Amino acid sequence: CASNYRGGGETQYF.

This clone has just a few counts. Written as DNA, the CDR3 is TGTGCCAGCCGCCCCGGAGGAGAGGGAACTGAAGCTTTCTTT. Amino acid sequence: CASRPGGEGTEAFF. This chain links TRBV2 with TRBJ1-1; the D is unclear. Trimming removed 8 bases from V and 5 bases from J, with 18 bases in between. CDR3 length equals 14 residues. The germline V gene has CDR1 SNHLY and CDR2 FYNNEI.

This clone was detected only once. The gene calls are TRBV10-3 and TRBJ1-1; 8 bases match TRBD1. In germline, CDR1 is ENHRY, CDR2 SYGVKD. V gave up 3 bases and J gave up 2 bases; unmatched junction bases: 11. The CDR3 loop spans 17 amino acids. CDR3 protein: CAISEHAGTGANTEAFF. The CDR3 region has the DNA TGTGCCATCAGTGAACACGCCGGGACAGGAGCCAACACTGAAGCTTTCTTT.

The V and J genes are TRBV27 and TRBJ1-5; TRBD1 matches 7 bases. The CDR3 length is 12 residues. Germline assignment: CDR1 MNHEY and CDR2 SMNVEV (reference sequence). Trimming cost V 8 bases and J 9 bases; bases outside gene matches: 7. Here the CDR3 reads CASGTGEGPQHF. For the CDR3, the DNA is TGTGCCAGCGGTACAGGGGAAGGGCCCCAGCATTTT.

The gene calls are TRBV7-9 and TRBJ1-2, with D maybe TRBD1 (5 bases). Germline assignment: CDR1 SEHNR and CDR2 FQNEAQ (reference sequence). The CDR3 has 18 amino acids. Between the trimmed V and J ends, which lost 3 bases and 1 base, there was a span of 21 bases. The CDR3 sequence: CASSLGLKGLDFNYGYTF. The CDR3 DNA follows: TGTGCCAGCAGCTTGGGACTCAAGGGCCTTGACTTTAACTATGGCTACACCTTC.

The J gene is TRBJ2-3, the V gene TRBV4-1; 9 bases align to TRBD2. Germline V gene lookup returns CDR1 MGHRA and CDR2 YSYEKL. The CDR3 is 20 amino acids. The V gene end was trimmed by 0 bases and the J gene end by 2 bases; junction bases not matched to a gene: 15. The CDR3 spells CASSQEPPLIAGAPTDTQYF. The CDR3 DNA sequence: TGCGCCAGCAGCCAAGAACCCCCCCTCATAGCGGGGGCTCCCACAGATACGCAGTATTTT.